The 29 T cell receptor beta chains below come from one sample, sequenced in a study of CD8 T cells in ankylosing spondylitis. TCRdb fed the 5' RACE reads into MiXCR, producing one record per CDR3 protein. The table includes approximately 300,000 distinct CDR3 sequences, 20% detected once. Sequencing was carried out using blood, either unsorted or a sorted T cell fraction (not recorded which). These receptors came from a male donor with ankylosing spondylitis or in good health (not recorded which).

The rearrangement links TRBV29-1 to TRBJ2-1; 8 nucleotides line up with TRBD2. The CDR3 is 15 residues long. Germline CDR1 is SQVTM and CDR2 is ANQGSEA. The V gene end was trimmed by 6 bases and the J gene end by 6 bases; junction bases not matched to a gene: 13. The CDR3 nucleotides read TGCAGCGTCGCTCGTAGCGGGGCCACGGGCAATGAGCAGTTCTTC. It is translated as CSVARSGATGNEQFF.

This clonotype was seen a handful of times. The V call is TRBV15, the J call TRBJ2-3; TRBD2 matches 8 bases. CDR3 length: 19 residues. Germline V CDR1 and CDR2: LNHNV, YYDKDF (reference sequence). Losses at the gene ends were 0 bases for V and 1 base for J; bases not matched to a gene: 12. The CDR3 nucleotides are TGTGCCACCAGCAGAGATCGGGGAATGCCGGGGGGGGGCACAGATACGCAGTATTTT. It encodes CATSRDRGMPGGGTDTQYF.

The V call is TRBV20-1, the J call TRBJ2-1, with D possibly being TRBD2 (7 bases). There are 12 residues in the CDR3. Germline CDR1 reads DFQATT; CDR2 reads SNEGSKA (reference sequence). Trimming removed 5 bases at V and 6 bases at J, with 11 bases between. CDR3 sequence reads: CSAWGGRNEQFF. CDR3 bases: TGCAGTGCTTGGGGGGGCCGCAATGAGCAGTTCTTC.

The chain recombines TRBV5-1 with TRBJ2-3; TRBD2 matches 9 bases. The CDR3 is made up of 14 amino acids. Trimming removed 6 bases from V and 2 bases from J; junction bases left unmatched: 4. Per germline, CDR1 SGHRS and CDR2 YFSETQ. The CDR3 protein is CASTASGDTDTQYF. CDR3 DNA: TGCGCCAGCACGGCTAGCGGGGACACAGATACGCAGTATTTT.

This clonotype has only a few counts. J is TRBJ2-2 and V is TRBV6-1; tentatively, D is TRBD1 or TRBD2 (5 bases each). This CDR3 is built from 17 residues. Germline V CDR1 and CDR2: MNHNS, SASEGT. The V end lost 1 base, the J end lost 3 bases, and 15 bases lay between the germline ends. The CDR3 DNA reads TGTGCCAGCAGTGAAGTGGGACCGAGGGGCCACACCGGGGAGCTGTTTTTT. Translation gives CASSEVGPRGHTGELFF.

In this sample, this clonotype turned up a few times. The chain links TRBV29-1 to TRBJ1-1; D perhaps matches TRBD1 (5 bases). Per germline, CDR1 SQVTM and CDR2 ANQGSEA. The CDR3 extends over 13 amino acids. V lost 3 bases and J 4 bases, leaving 12 bases between the germline ends. In nucleotides, the CDR3 is TGCAGCGTTGAGTGGGGGGATGGCACTGAAGCTTTCTTT. Protein sequence: CSVEWGDGTEAFF.

This clonotype was observed a few times. The chain combines TRBV5-8 with TRBJ2-7; tentatively, D is TRBD1 or TRBD2 (5 bases each). Per germline, CDR1 SGHTS and CDR2 YDEGEE. This CDR3 has 13 residues. The ends were cut back, 5 bases at V and 1 base at J, with 10 bases in the middle. The CDR3 is CASRWDPSYEQYV. CDR3 bases: TGTGCCAGCAGGTGGGACCCTTCCTACGAGCAGTACGTC.

This clonotype occurred once. V usage is TRBV7-8 and J usage is TRBJ2-6, with 8 bases that match TRBD1. Germline V CDR1 and CDR2: SGHVS, FQNEAQ. The trim removed 6 bases at V and 0 bases at J, leaving 10 bases unmatched. The CDR3 is made up of 18 amino acids. The CDR3 loop is CASSSRQGLGSGANVLTF. The CDR3 region has the DNA TGTGCCAGCAGTAGTAGACAGGGGTTAGGCTCTGGGGCCAACGTCCTGACTTTC.

This clonotype was observed a handful of times. This chain uses TRBV5-1 with TRBJ2-3; D not certain. V was trimmed by 0 bases and J by 1 base, leaving 9 bases between them. The CDR3 totals 15 residues. Germline-derived CDR1 and CDR2 are SGHRS and YFSETQ. CDR3 amino acids: CASSLVDGGTDTQYF. CDR3 DNA sequence: TGCGCCAGCAGCTTGGTGGACGGAGGCACAGATACGCAGTATTTT.

This clonotype was seen just once. V gene TRBV7-8 combines with J gene TRBJ2-2; TRBD2 is a possible D gene (5 bases). Trimming stripped 2 bases from V and 3 bases from J, with 10 bases between. The CDR3 is 15 amino acids. Germline CDR1 SGHVS, CDR2 FQNEAQ. The CDR3 DNA reads TGTGCCAGCAGCTTACGGGAAAGGTACACCGGGGAGCTGTTTTTT. Translated, it gives CASSLRERYTGELFF.

As to this clonotype: A much larger clone sits a single nucleotide away, making a read error possible. This chain joins TRBV27 and TRBJ2-2, with unresolved D. Looked up from germline, CDR1 is MNHEY and CDR2 is SMNVEV (reference sequence). The CDR3 is 11 amino acids. The CDR3 nucleotides are TGTACCAGCAGTTTGCCCGGGGAGCTGTTTTTT. Translating it yields CTSSLPGELFF.

The chain recombines TRBV9 with TRBJ1-1; D is possibly TRBD1 (5 bases). The CDR3 length is 14 residues. Trimming shortened V by 2 bases and J by 4 bases, and 12 bases separated the two germline ends. Germline assignment: CDR1 SGDLS and CDR2 YYNGEE. The CDR3 sequence is CASSVSGRGTEAFF. Written as DNA, the CDR3 is TGTGCCAGCAGCGTTTCAGGGCGGGGCACTGAAGCTTTCTTT.

The gene calls are TRBV5-1 and TRBJ2-1, with TRBD2 matching over 13 bases. This CDR3 contains 16 residues. Germline V gives CDR1 SGHRS, CDR2 YFSETQ. Unmatched junction bases numbered 9, after V lost 0 bases and J lost 12 bases. The CDR3 protein is CASSLGPGLAGEVQFF. The CDR3 coding sequence is TGCGCCAGCAGCTTGGGTCCCGGACTAGCGGGAGAAGTGCAGTTCTTC.

This clonotype occurred a few times. The rearrangement uses TRBV29-1 and TRBJ2-1; D uncertain. Germline assignment: CDR1 SQVTM and CDR2 ANQGSEA. V was shortened by 0 bases and J by 6 bases, with 3 bases between the two germline ends. The CDR3 consists of 11 residues. The CDR3 nucleotides are TGCAGCGTTGAAGAGGCCAATGAGCAGTTCTTC. Amino acid sequence: CSVEEANEQFF.

This clonotype was picked up many times. The V call is TRBV5-1, the J call TRBJ2-1; D remains ambiguous. The V gene lost 0 bases and the J gene lost 6 bases, with 10 bases spanning the gap. Germline V lookup: CDR1 SGHRS, CDR2 YFSETQ. This CDR3 is 14 amino acids long. CDR3 sequence (DNA): TGCGCCAGCAGCTTGGGCCATTCTCGCAATGAGCAGTTCTTC. It codes for CASSLGHSRNEQFF. The whole variable domain, filled in from reference TRBV5-1 and TRBJ2-1, reads KAGVTQTPRYLIKTRGQQVTLSCSPISGHRSVSWYQQTPGQGLQFLFEYFSETQRNKGNFPGRFSGRQFSNSRSEMNVSTLELGDSALYLCASSLGHSRNEQFFGPGTRLTVL.

Of note for this clonotype: One base away lies a much larger clone, so this may be a sequencing read error. The chain uses TRBV28 and TRBJ2-3; D is possibly TRBD2 (6 bases). CDR3 size: 15 residues. V lost 3 bases and J lost 8, with 18 bases in between. Germline V gives CDR1 MDHEN, CDR2 SYDVKM. CDR3 amino acids: CASSLATRAAATQYF. As DNA, the CDR3 is TGTGCCAGCAGTTTGGCGACTAGGGCCGCAGCTACGCAGTATTTT.

This clonotype was counted ten times or more. J is TRBJ1-2 and V is TRBV28; 9 nucleotides align to TRBD1. The V gene's germline CDR1 is MDHEN and CDR2 SYDVKM. J lost 2 bases, V lost 4 bases, and 5 bases had no gene match. This CDR3 region has 15 residues. Here the CDR3 DNA reads TGTGCCAGCAGTTACCGGGGACAGGGAAACTATGGCTACACCTTC. It encodes CASSYRGQGNYGYTF.

The rearrangement uses TRBV6-5 and TRBJ2-5, with 7 bases lining up with TRBD2. Germline V CDR1 and CDR2: MNHEY, SVGAGI. With V trimmed by 4 bases and J by 0 bases, 5 bases remained unmatched. This CDR3 is 15 amino acids long. The CDR3 spells CASSSGEGYQETQYF. The CDR3 DNA is TGTGCCAGCAGTTCCGGGGAGGGGTACCAAGAGACCCAGTACTTC.

This clonotype came up many times. This chain uses TRBV6-5 with TRBJ1-2; maybe TRBD1 (6 bases). The CDR3 is 14 residues long. Trimming took 0 bases from V and 6 from J, leaving 11 bases between them. Germline CDR1 is MNHEY and CDR2 is SVGAGI. CDR3 loop: CASSYSNGGDGYTF. The CDR3 bases are TGTGCCAGCAGTTACTCGAATGGGGGCGATGGCTACACCTTC.

This clonotype came up a few times. CDR3 DNA sequence: TGCGCCAGCAGCCTGAGACTAGCGAAGGAGACCCAGTACTTC. Translation: CASSLRLAKETQYF. The gene calls are TRBV5-1 and TRBJ2-5, with 8 bases identical to TRBD2. The CDR3 is 14 residues long. V lost 4 bases to trimming and J lost 5 bases; unmatched junction nucleotides: 7. CDR1 SGHRS and CDR2 YFSETQ come from the germline V gene. The full variable domain, completed using reference TRBV5-1 and TRBJ2-5, is KAGVTQTPRYLIKTRGQQVTLSCSPISGHRSVSWYQQTPGQGLQFLFEYFSETQRNKGNFPGRFSGRQFSNSRSEMNVSTLELGDSALYLCASSLRLAKETQYFGPGTRLLVL.

This clonotype was detected only a few times. This chain uses TRBV6-1 with TRBJ2-2; the D call may be TRBD1 or TRBD2 (6 bases each). Germline values: CDR1 MNHNS, CDR2 SASEGT. The CDR3 covers 14 residues. With 7 bases removed from V and 8 bases from J, the gap between germline ends came to 17 bases. The CDR3 protein is CASTNGAGTGELFF. For the CDR3, the DNA is TGTGCCAGCACAAACGGGGCGGGGACAGGGGAGCTGTTTTTT.

This chain uses TRBV12-3 or TRBV12-4 with TRBJ2-1; D gene unclear. With 6 bases removed from V and 6 bases from J, the gap between germline ends came to 12 bases. The CDR3 is 13 amino acids. The CDR3 reads CASSTRLGNEQFF. The CDR3 DNA reads TGTGCCAGCAGCACCCGACTTGGCAATGAGCAGTTCTTC.

The rearrangement links TRBV20-1 to TRBJ2-2; 11 nucleotides agree with TRBD1. Trimming cost V 3 bases and J 7 bases; bases outside gene matches: 4. The CDR3 runs 14 residues. In germline, CDR1 is DFQATT, CDR2 SNEGSKA (reference sequence). CDR3 in amino acids: CSASGQGAGGELFF. The CDR3 DNA follows: TGCAGTGCTAGTGGACAGGGGGCCGGCGGGGAGCTGTTTTTT.

The chain combines TRBV11-1 with TRBJ2-2; 8 bases map to TRBD2. The CDR3 has 22 amino acids. Germline V gene data show CDR1 as SGHAT and CDR2 as FQDESV (reference sequence). J was trimmed by 4 bases and V by 0 bases; bases with no gene match: 22. The CDR3, as DNA: TGTGCCAGCAGCTTAGCCTCCTTTTTTTACGCGGGAGGCCGCGCGAGCACCGGGGAGCTGTTTTTT. It encodes CASSLASFFYAGGRASTGELFF.

In this sample, this clonotype turned up a few times. The chain couples TRBV18 to TRBJ2-5; D may match TRBD1 or TRBD2 (5 bases each). Germline V gene sequence: CDR1 KGHSH, CDR2 LQKENI. Trimming took 1 base from V and 2 from J, leaving 17 bases between them. The CDR3 is made up of 17 amino acids. As DNA, the CDR3 is TGTGCCAGCTCACCACTCAGAACTAGGGGCGTTCAAGAGACCCAGTACTTC. Translated: CASSPLRTRGVQETQYF.

This clonotype is a singleton in its sample. The rearrangement joins TRBV28 to TRBJ1-5; 8 bases match TRBD1. Germline V lookup: CDR1 MDHEN, CDR2 SYDVKM. After removal of 2 bases from V and 3 bases from J, the junction contained 9 bases not matched to a gene. There are 17 residues in the CDR3. CDR3 DNA sequence: TGTGCCAGCAGTTTAGGAGGGACAGGAGCCAACAATCAGCCCCAGCATTTT. This gives the protein CASSLGGTGANNQPQHF.

This clonotype was seen a single time. At one end the junction does not follow the germline gene, possibly because of a read error. The CDR3 bases are TGTACCAGCAGCTTACTTAGGGGCCGGGTTAGCACAGATACGCAGTATTTT. It translates to CTSSLLRGRVSTDTQYF. This chain joins TRBV7-8 and TRBJ2-3; D is possibly TRBD1 (5 bases). The germline gives CDR1 SGHVS, CDR2 FQNEAQ. The CDR3 is made up of 17 amino acids.

This clonotype has just a few counts. V and J are TRBV12-3 or TRBV12-4 and TRBJ2-2; perhaps TRBD1 as D (5 bases). The CDR3 contains 15 residues. Trimming pared 6 bases from V and 2 bases from J, leaving 13 bases between. The chain's CDR3 is CASSYIQGNTGELFF. CDR3 bases: TGTGCCAGCAGCTATATCCAGGGAAACACCGGGGAGCTGTTTTTT.

The chain joins TRBV28 to TRBJ2-5; D is uncertain. Trimming removed 4 bases from V and 10 bases from J, with 13 bases in between. Germline CDR1 is MDHEN and CDR2 is SYDVKM. The CDR3 is 12 residues long. CDR3 amino acids: CASSSGGSDQYF. The CDR3 nucleotides are TGTGCCAGCAGTTCCGGTGGGTCGGACCAGTACTTC.